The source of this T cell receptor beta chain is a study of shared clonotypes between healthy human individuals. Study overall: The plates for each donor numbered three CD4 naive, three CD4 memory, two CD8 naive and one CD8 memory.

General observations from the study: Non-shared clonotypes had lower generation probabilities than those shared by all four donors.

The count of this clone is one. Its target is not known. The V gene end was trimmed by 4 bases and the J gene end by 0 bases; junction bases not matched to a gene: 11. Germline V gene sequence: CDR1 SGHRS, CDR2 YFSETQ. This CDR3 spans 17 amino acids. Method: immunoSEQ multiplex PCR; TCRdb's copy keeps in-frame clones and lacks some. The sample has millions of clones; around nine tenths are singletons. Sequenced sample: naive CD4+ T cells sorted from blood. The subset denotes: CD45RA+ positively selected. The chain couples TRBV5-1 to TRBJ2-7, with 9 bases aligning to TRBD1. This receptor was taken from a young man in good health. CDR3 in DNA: TGCGCCAGCAGCGGGGGACAGGGCGCTGACCCCTCCTACGAGCAGTACTTC. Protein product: CASSGGQGADPSYEQYF.